This T cell receptor beta chain was sequenced in a study of blood T cell repertoires in COVID-19. At the level of the study: The samples span acute and convalescent COVID-19 from the United States, Italy and Spain.

This clone was detected only a few times. This CDR3 is built from 12 residues. V was clipped by 1 base and J by 11 bases, with 11 bases between them. Germline CDR1 and CDR2: SGHDT and YYEEEE. Some clones are missing from TCRdb's copy, which holds only in-frame ones; the method was immunoSEQ multiplex PCR. The sample includes roughly 180,000 clones, about 86% of them seen just once. This TCR derives from a man in his sixties with acute or convalescent COVID-19. Sequenced input: peripheral blood. The V and J genes are TRBV5-6 and TRBJ2-3, with D possibly TRBD1 on 5 matching bases. The CDR3, as DNA: TGTGCCAGCAGCTTGATGCAGGGTGGGCAGTATTTT. Translated, it gives CASSLMQGGQYF. Using reference TRBV5-6 and TRBJ2-3 for the parts outside the CDR3, the full variable domain is DAGVTQSPTHLIKTRGQQVTLRCSPKSGHDTVSWYQQALGQGPQFIFQYYEEEERQRGNFPDRFSGHQFPNYSSELNVNALLLGDSALYLCASSLMQGGQYFGPGTRLTVL.